This entry describes one T cell receptor (beta chain). The CDR3 end falls 3 residues outside the read, so it is completed with the germline J gene. This specimen comes from a study of T cells in women clearing cervical HPV infection. Assay used: immunoSEQ multiplex PCR; TCRdb lists only in-frame clones, some missing. This sample's table has about 35,000 clones. Trimming pared 2 bases from V and 3 bases from J, leaving 13 bases between. This CDR3 has 14 residues. CDR1 DFQATT and CDR2 SNEGSKA come from the germline V gene (reference sequence). Dot-blot hybridization genotyped cervical HPV amplified with MY09/MY11 PCR.

The sequenced sample consisted of blood buffy coat. The chain combines TRBV20-1 with TRBJ2-5, with D perhaps matching TRBD2 (7 bases). This receptor was obtained from a woman between 18 and 69 years old with a cervical HPV16 infection that either progressed to CIN3+ or cleared (not recorded which). Partial CDR3 DNA: TGCAGTGCTAGAAGGGGGGGCATTGAAGAGACC. Protein: CSARRGGIEET. In full, the CDR3 reads CSARRGGIEETQYF.